These 5 T cell receptor beta chains share one sample of origin, sequenced in a study of T-cell memory formation after mild COVID-19. TCRdb ran MiXCR on the 5' RACE reads and lists one entry per CDR3 protein. The sample includes 380,000 or so distinct CDR3 sequences, around 15% of them seen just once. Material: PBMCs or a T cell subset sorted from them (not recorded which). The receptors stem from a man aged 18 to 29 who had mild COVID-19 (a few samples of this study predate the infection). Cell type and time point are not known.

This clonotype was recorded a few times. The chain combines TRBV6-2 or TRBV6-3 with TRBJ1-5; D is possibly TRBD1 (6 bases). V shed 5 bases and J shed 5 bases, with 13 bases lying between them. Germline V lookup: CDR1 MNHEY, CDR2 SVGEGT. The CDR3 loop spans 14 amino acids. Here the CDR3 reads CASSRDISYQPQHF. Here the CDR3 DNA reads TGTGCCAGCAGTCGGGACATATCATATCAGCCCCAGCATTTT.

This clonotype came up a few times. The V and J genes are TRBV7-3 and TRBJ2-2; 15 bases fit TRBD2. With V trimmed by 2 bases and J by 2 bases, 6 bases remained unmatched. The CDR3 is 19 residues long. Germline CDR1 is SGHTA and CDR2 is FQGTGA. This CDR3 reads CASSLLGLAGGDNTGELFF. As DNA, the CDR3 is TGTGCCAGCAGCTTACTAGGACTAGCGGGGGGGGACAACACCGGGGAGCTGTTTTTT.

The V call is TRBV9, the J call TRBJ1-6, with 7 bases matching TRBD1. Germline V gene data show CDR1 as SGDLS and CDR2 as YYNGEE. The length of the CDR3 is 15 residues. Unmatched junction bases numbered 5, after V lost 0 bases and J lost 8 bases. The CDR3, as DNA: TGTGCCAGCAGCGTAGGACAGGGAGGGTATTCACCCCTCCACTTT. It specifies CASSVGQGGYSPLHF.

This chain uses TRBV7-9 with TRBJ2-3; a weak D match, TRBD2 (6 bases). This CDR3 has 13 amino acids. V shed 5 bases and J shed 4 bases, with 10 bases lying between them. CDR1 and CDR2 from the germline V gene are SEHNR and FQNEAQ (reference sequence). CDR3 residues: CASSTTSPDTQYF. As DNA, the CDR3 is TGTGCCAGCAGCACGACTAGTCCAGATACGCAGTATTTT.

This clonotype was picked up a small number of times. The gene calls are TRBV7-9 and TRBJ2-1; possible D gene TRBD2, 6 bases. The CDR3 covers 20 residues. The germline V gene encodes CDR1 SEHNR and CDR2 FQNEAQ (reference sequence). Trimming cost V 7 bases and J 5 bases, with 33 bases left between them. CDR3 in amino acids: CASTLYGTGPLARKDNEQFF. CDR3 nucleotide sequence: TGTGCCAGCACCCTATACGGGACCGGACCCCTAGCGCGGAAAGACAATGAGCAGTTCTTC.